This T cell receptor (beta chain) originates from a study of blood T cell repertoires in COVID-19. Study-level background: PBMCs, B-cell-depleted T cells, or T cells provided the cDNA or gDNA that made up the material.

Authors' methods: The assay estimated nucleated cells by amplifying reference gene primers. Profiled with immunoSEQ multiplex PCR; TCRdb holds only in-frame clones, not every one. V, J and clone size reflect that table, while D and trimming were determined from the DNA. The table has under 300,000 clones, just under 85% seen once. This CDR3 region has 15 residues. J lost 5 bases, V lost 10 bases, and 9 bases had no gene match. Germline V gene lookup returns CDR1 SNHLY and CDR2 FYNNEI. V usage is TRBV2 and J usage is TRBJ2-5; 14 bases are a match to TRBD2. The origin of this receptor is a woman aged 80 or older with acute or convalescent COVID-19. The sequenced sample consisted of peripheral blood. The CDR3 coding sequence is TGTGCCATCCCAAAGGGGACTAGCGGGGGTGAGACCCAGTACTTC. Translated: CAIPKGTSGGETQYF.